The T cell receptor (beta chain) under discussion was sequenced for a study of neurological immune-mediated disorders. The controls, all healthy individuals, were blood bank volunteers in Maryland, USA. From 2 million PBMCs stored at -80 C, the unsorted libraries were generated. The authors made cDNA by 5'RACE with 10-nucleotide random UMIs. One entry per CDR3 protein results from TCRdb running MiXCR on the 5' RACE reads. The sample consists of about 76,000 distinct CDR3 sequences, about a sixth of them appearing once. Overall study findings and caveats: The level of TCR clonal expansion was highest in patients with HTLV-1-associated myelopathy and lowest in multiple sclerosis, where it fell below the level seen in healthy controls.

This clonotype occurred many times. Its antigen is unknown. The CDR3 runs 15 residues. The V end was cut by 0 bases, the J end by 7 bases, with 11 bases between. The germline V gene has CDR1 SGHRS and CDR2 YFSETQ. The sequenced material came from PBMCs. The V and J genes are TRBV5-1 and TRBJ1-6; D is undetermined. The TCR originated in a woman aged 40 to 55 in good health. This CDR3 is CASSLAEGLNSPLHF. Written as DNA, the CDR3 is TGCGCCAGCAGCTTGGCAGAGGGCCTAAATTCACCCCTCCACTTT.